The 30 T cell receptor beta chains reported below all come from one sample, sequenced in a study of T cell clonotyping in hematopoietic cell transplantation. Here immunoSEQ multiplex PCR was the method, and the copy in TCRdb shows in-frame clones only, minus some. This sample has over 2,000 clones, with approximately 84% found just once. The sequences come from peripheral blood mononuclear cells, collected 180 days after allogeneic stem cell transplant. The source of these receptors is a male patient between 55 and 70 years old who had an allogeneic stem cell transplant, so T cells may come from the graft donor. Some clones in this sample may be carry-over from other donors' samples.

CDR3 amino acids: CASSWDRGDTEAFF. The DNA of the CDR3 is TGTGCCAGCAGCTGGGACAGGGGGGACACTGAAGCTTTCTTT. The chain carries TRBV5-8 and TRBJ1-1; 11 bases align to TRBD1. The CDR3 is 14 residues long. V shed 3 bases and J 3 bases; nucleotides not matched to a gene: 1. In germline, CDR1 is SGHTS, CDR2 YDEGEE. Full variable domain (outside the CDR3, taken from reference TRBV5-8 and TRBJ1-1): EAGVTQSPTHLIKTRGQQATLRCSPISGHTSVYWYQQALGLGLQFLLWYDEGEERNRGNFPPRFSGRQFPNYSSELNVNALELEDSALYLCASSWDRGDTEAFFGQGTRLTVV.

This clone was recorded only once. The chain joins TRBV9 to TRBJ2-5, with a possible D match to TRBD1 (5 bases). Germline assignment: CDR1 SGDLS and CDR2 YYNGEE. This CDR3 comprises 17 residues. The V end lost 0 bases, the J end lost 2 bases, and 17 bases lay between the germline ends. In DNA form, the CDR3 reads TGTGCCAGCAGCGTAGCACGGCACGTGGGGCTTCAAGAGACCCAGTACTTC. Its translation is CASSVARHVGLQETQYF.

The gene calls are TRBV5-1 and TRBJ1-1, with a possible D match to TRBD1 (6 bases). V dropped 2 bases and J dropped 0 bases, with 14 bases sitting between them. Germline V gene sequence: CDR1 SGHRS, CDR2 YFSETQ. The CDR3 consists of 16 residues. The CDR3 sequence: CASSFTPGHMNTEAFF. In DNA form, the CDR3 reads TGCGCCAGCAGCTTCACACCGGGACACATGAACACTGAAGCTTTCTTT.

The rearrangement joins TRBV6-5 to TRBJ1-2; D gene ambiguous. Deletions cut 4 bases from V and 8 bases from J, with 20 bases between. Germline V gene data show CDR1 as MNHEY and CDR2 as SVGAGI. The CDR3 runs 15 residues. In DNA, the CDR3 is TGTGCCAGCAGTTTCTCTAATCTCGGGGAGGGCGGCTACACCTTC. This gives the protein CASSFSNLGEGGYTF.

In its sample, this clone was seen a few times. A read error may be the cause here, since a much bigger clone is one base away. The sample has other DNA sequences that encode this CDR3 too. The CDR3 region has the DNA TGCGCCAGCAGCCAAGCAGGGAACACTGAAGCTTTCTTT. Translated: CASSQAGNTEAFF. The V call is TRBV4-3, the J call TRBJ1-1; D unclear. The CDR3 runs 13 residues. CDR1 is LGHNA, CDR2 YSLEER, per germline. Trimming took 1 base from V and 1 from J, leaving 4 bases between them.

V gene TRBV5-1 combines with J gene TRBJ1-4; a possible D gene is TRBD1 (5 bases). V lost 5 bases and J lost 8, with 16 bases in between. The CDR3 covers 14 residues. Germline assignment: CDR1 SGHRS and CDR2 YFSETQ. The CDR3 region has the DNA TGCGCCAGCAGACCCGGGCAGGGTGAAGAAAAACTGTTTTTT. Its translation: CASRPGQGEEKLFF. The complete variable domain, with remaining parts taken from reference TRBV5-1 and TRBJ1-4, reads KAGVTQTPRYLIKTRGQQVTLSCSPISGHRSVSWYQQTPGQGLQFLFEYFSETQRNKGNFPGRFSGRQFSNSRSEMNVSTLELGDSALYLCASRPGQGEEKLFFGSGTQLSVL.

This clone is large by share. This chain joins TRBV7-2 and TRBJ2-3; TRBD2 might be the D (5 bases). The germline V gene has CDR1 SGHTA and CDR2 FQGNSA. The germline V and J ends were trimmed by 5 bases and 8 bases, with 14 bases remaining between them. The CDR3 covers 13 residues. CDR3 amino acids: CASSTTGSGTQYF. In nucleotides, the CDR3 is TGTGCCAGCAGCACTACTGGGAGTGGTACGCAGTATTTT.

The rearrangement links TRBV6-5 to TRBJ1-2, with no clear D. The V gene lost 6 bases and the J gene lost 2 bases, with 10 bases spanning the gap. The CDR3 sequence is 13 residues long. Germline CDR1 and CDR2: MNHEY and SVGAGI. The CDR3: CASRSYPNYGYTF. The CDR3 DNA reads as TGTGCCAGCAGATCTTACCCGAACTATGGCTACACCTTC.

The chain employs TRBV4-3 and TRBJ2-2; D is perhaps TRBD1 or TRBD2 (5 bases each). Germline CDR1 LGHNA, CDR2 YSLEER. This CDR3 has 16 amino acids. The germline V and J ends were trimmed by 0 bases and 7 bases, with 15 bases remaining between them. The chain's CDR3 is CASSQDGGVAGGELFF. The CDR3 DNA reads TGCGCCAGCAGCCAAGATGGGGGAGTCGCTGGCGGGGAGCTGTTTTTT.

The rearrangement links TRBV28 to TRBJ1-2, with D possibly being TRBD1 (5 bases). This CDR3 is built from 16 residues. Germline lookup yields CDR1 MDHEN and CDR2 SYDVKM. The V end was cut by 7 bases, the J end by 2 bases, with 20 bases between. CDR3 protein: CASTERGGPNNYGYTF. As DNA, the CDR3 is TGTGCCAGCACCGAACGGGGGGGTCCAAACAACTATGGCTACACCTTC.

The CDR3 spells CASAKQGRAEKLFF. DNA for the CDR3: TGTGCCAGCGCAAAACAGGGGCGGGCTGAAAAACTGTTTTTT. The rearrangement links TRBV7-2 to TRBJ1-4; 7 bases line up with TRBD1. The length of the CDR3 is 14 residues. After removal of 8 bases from V and 7 bases from J, the junction contained 10 bases not matched to a gene. Germline CDR1 SGHTA, CDR2 FQGNSA.

The V and J genes are TRBV30 and TRBJ2-1; no clear D gene. The CDR3 is made up of 11 amino acids. Trimming pared 1 base from V and 10 bases from J, leaving 8 bases between. Looked up from germline, CDR1 is GTSNPN and CDR2 is SVGIG (reference sequence). Written as DNA, the CDR3 is TGTGCCTGGAGTGCCGTCGTCGAGCAGTTCTTC. This encodes CAWSAVVEQFF.

This clone was detected only a few times. J is TRBJ2-3 and V is TRBV25-1; no reliable D call. The germline gives CDR1 MGHDK, CDR2 SYGVNS. The CDR3 is 17 amino acids. Trimming pared 7 bases from V and 0 bases from J, leaving 20 bases between. CDR3 in amino acids: CASTRLYPGLSTDTQYF. The CDR3 DNA follows: TGTGCCAGCACCCGACTTTATCCGGGCCTTAGCACAGATACGCAGTATTTT. The full variable domain, with the rest looked up from reference TRBV25-1 and TRBJ2-3, is EADIYQTPRYLVIGTGKKITLECSQTMGHDKMYWYQQDPGMELHLIHYSYGVNSTEKGDLSSESTVSRIRTEHFPLTLESARPSHTSQYLCASTRLYPGLSTDTQYFGPGTRLTVL.

Relative to its sample, this clone is large (0.1 to 1%). The V gene is TRBV5-1, the J gene TRBJ2-1; 8 bases agree with TRBD2. Germline V CDR1 and CDR2: SGHRS, YFSETQ. The CDR3 runs 14 residues. The V segment lost 1 base and the J segment 9 bases; nucleotides outside the gene matches: 6. The CDR3 region is CASSLTGGGGEQFF. The CDR3 DNA is TGCGCCAGCAGCTTGACGGGAGGGGGAGGTGAGCAGTTCTTC. The full variable domain, its missing parts supplied by reference TRBV5-1 and TRBJ2-1, is KAGVTQTPRYLIKTRGQQVTLSCSPISGHRSVSWYQQTPGQGLQFLFEYFSETQRNKGNFPGRFSGRQFSNSRSEMNVSTLELGDSALYLCASSLTGGGGEQFFGPGTRLTVL.

The gene calls are TRBV28 and TRBJ1-1; D remains ambiguous. The CDR3 is made up of 11 amino acids. Trimming shortened V by 10 bases and J by 5 bases, and 11 bases separated the two germline ends. Germline-derived CDR1 and CDR2 are MDHEN and SYDVKM. In nucleotides, the CDR3 is TGTGCCATCCCAAAAGGGACTGAAGCTTTCTTT. Encoded protein: CAIPKGTEAFF.

This chain links TRBV30 with TRBJ2-7; D gene ambiguous. Germline V gene data show CDR1 as GTSNPN and CDR2 as SVGIG (reference sequence). The CDR3 is made up of 12 amino acids. Deletions cut 0 bases from V and 4 bases from J, with 7 bases between. The CDR3 nucleotides read TGTGCCTGGAGTGTACAACCTTACGAGCAGTACTTC. This sequence encodes CAWSVQPYEQYF.

This clone has only a few counts. The genes are TRBV5-6 and TRBJ2-7; the match to TRBD2 covers 8 bases. Trimming removed 3 bases from V and 7 bases from J; junction bases left unmatched: 12. The germline gives CDR1 SGHDT, CDR2 YYEEEE. The CDR3 consists of 15 residues. CDR3 DNA: TGTGCCAGCAGCTGGGGGCTTAGCGGGGCGGGGGAGCAGTACTTC. The encoded protein is CASSWGLSGAGEQYF.

The chain uses TRBV2 and TRBJ1-2, with D tentatively TRBD1 (6 bases). Germline CDR1 SNHLY, CDR2 FYNNEI. Trimming stripped 3 bases from V and 8 bases from J, with 19 bases between. The CDR3 extends over 15 amino acids. This CDR3 reads CASSDMGAIKDGYTF. CDR3 nucleotides: TGTGCCAGCAGTGACATGGGGGCAATTAAGGACGGCTACACCTTC.

The CDR3 DNA sequence: TGTGCCAGCAGCTTGGGACTGGGGAATGGCTACACCTTC. Translated: CASSLGLGNGYTF. The gene calls are TRBV7-8 and TRBJ1-2; the D gene is possibly TRBD1 (5 bases). Trimming shortened V by 3 bases and J by 6 bases, and 11 bases separated the two germline ends. The CDR3 runs to 13 residues. Germline V gene sequence: CDR1 SGHVS, CDR2 FQNEAQ.

In this sample, this clone is medium-sized. The gene calls are TRBV19 and TRBJ2-7, with D maybe TRBD1 (6 bases). CDR3 length equals 15 residues. The V end lost 5 bases, the J end lost 2 bases, and 16 bases lay between the germline ends. The germline gives CDR1 LNHDA, CDR2 SQIVND (reference sequence). CDR3 in amino acids: CASSQLPGQAYEQYF. The CDR3 nucleotides are TGTGCCAGTAGTCAACTGCCGGGACAAGCCTACGAGCAGTACTTC.

The gene calls are TRBV6-6 and TRBJ2-3; 11 nucleotides match TRBD2. V dropped 6 bases and J dropped 5; count of bases not matched to a gene: 10. CDR3 size: 16 residues. The V gene's germline CDR1 is MNHNY and CDR2 SVGAGI (reference sequence). The DNA of the CDR3 is TGTGCCAGCAGCCCGGGACTAGCGGACCGGCGAGATACGCAGTATTTT. This sequence encodes CASSPGLADRRDTQYF.

The chain combines TRBV7-3 with TRBJ2-7, with 8 bases identical to TRBD2. Germline values: CDR1 SGHTA, CDR2 FQGTGA. The CDR3 length is 14 residues. J lost 0 bases, V lost 5 bases, and 3 bases had no gene match. The CDR3 loop reads CASSETSASYEQYF. CDR3 bases: TGTGCCAGCAGCGAGACTAGCGCCTCCTACGAGCAGTACTTC.

The chain recombines TRBV27 with TRBJ2-7; no clear D. Germline CDR1 reads MNHEY; CDR2 reads SMNVEV (reference sequence). The CDR3 spans 12 residues. V was shortened by 2 bases and J by 3 bases, with 5 bases between the two germline ends. The CDR3 bases are TGTGCCAGCAGTTTAGGGAACTACGAGCAGTACTTC. This gives the protein CASSLGNYEQYF.

The V and J genes are TRBV30 and TRBJ1-2, with 9 bases identical to TRBD1. V was pared by 4 bases and J by 5 bases, with 11 bases of the junction left unmatched. Germline CDR1 is GTSNPN and CDR2 is SVGIG (reference sequence). This CDR3 has 15 residues. CDR3 sequence (DNA): TGTGCCTGGACCGAGGATGGGACAGGGTCGTATGGCTACACCTTC. Translation: CAWTEDGTGSYGYTF.

The V gene is TRBV29-1, the J gene TRBJ2-5, with 7 bases matching TRBD1. Trimming cost V 6 bases and J 5 bases; bases outside gene matches: 6. The CDR3 spans 12 residues. Germline V gene data show CDR1 as SQVTM and CDR2 as ANQGSEA. The CDR3 reads CSVDREGETQYF. The CDR3 bases are TGCAGCGTCGACAGGGAAGGGGAGACCCAGTACTTC. The whole variable domain, remainder taken from reference TRBV29-1 and TRBJ2-5, is SAVISQKPSRDICQRGTSLTIQCQVDSQVTMMFWYRQQPGQSLTLIATANQGSEATYESGFVIDKFPISRPNLTFSTLTVSNMSPEDSSIYLCSVDREGETQYFGPGTRLLVL.

CDR3 sequence reads: CASSLLASGPRETQYF. In DNA, the CDR3 is TGTGCCAGCAGTTTATTGGCTAGCGGCCCGAGGGAGACCCAGTACTTC. V is TRBV28 and J is TRBJ2-5, with 7 bases identical to TRBD2. Losses at the gene ends were 1 base for V and 5 bases for J; bases not matched to a gene: 10. This CDR3 has 16 amino acids. CDR1 MDHEN and CDR2 SYDVKM come from the germline V gene.

The rearrangement uses TRBV30 and TRBJ2-7; possibly TRBD2 for D (6 bases). V was cut by 1 base and J by 9 bases, with 22 bases left in between. Germline loops: CDR1 GTSNPN, CDR2 SVGIG (reference sequence). CDR3 length: 15 amino acids. The DNA of the CDR3 is TGTGCCTGGAGTGCGAGTCTGGTAGCGGTTAGTGGGCAGTACTTC. It translates to CAWSASLVAVSGQYF.

This clone was found once. The chain combines TRBV2 with TRBJ2-1, with 11 positions matching TRBD2. Germline loops: CDR1 SNHLY, CDR2 FYNNEI. The J segment lost 4 bases and the V segment lost 6 bases, leaving 8 bases of the junction unmatched. The CDR3 consists of 16 residues. This CDR3 reads CASRGIAGGSYNEQFF. In DNA form, the CDR3 reads TGTGCCAGCAGAGGCATAGCGGGAGGGTCGTACAATGAGCAGTTCTTC.

The chain recombines TRBV5-4 with TRBJ2-5; TRBD1 might be the D (6 bases). Germline V lookup: CDR1 SGHNT, CDR2 YYREEE (reference sequence). The CDR3 spans 13 residues. V was trimmed by 2 bases and J by 4 bases, leaving 9 bases between them. The CDR3 DNA reads TGTGCCAGCAGCTTCGGACAGCCAGAGACCCAGTACTTC. This encodes CASSFGQPETQYF.

The genes are TRBV6-5 and TRBJ2-7, with 8 bases that match TRBD1. CDR1 MNHEY and CDR2 SVGAGI come from the germline V gene. This CDR3 is 14 amino acids long. The junction had 6 bases not matched to a gene; V was cut back by 5 bases and J by 3 bases. The CDR3 sequence: CASSPYRGVYEQYF. The CDR3 DNA follows: TGTGCCAGCAGTCCCTACAGGGGGGTCTACGAGCAGTACTTC.